The 18 T cell receptor beta chains presented below share a single source sample, sequenced in a study of CD4 T cells in relation to SARS-CoV-2 and coronaviruses. No antigens are known for them. Profiled with immunoSEQ multiplex PCR; TCRdb holds only in-frame clones, not every one. Of 35,000 or so clones listed, over 60% are singletons. Sequences were obtained from memory CD4+ T cells from PBMCs, cultured in vitro. The receptor source for this set is an adult with COVID-19.

The V and J genes are TRBV10-3 and TRBJ2-2; 10 bases match TRBD1. The CDR3 length is 15 residues. V was clipped by 10 bases and J by 4 bases; unmatched bases: 9. The V gene's germline CDR1 is ENHRY and CDR2 SYGVKD. In DNA form, the CDR3 reads TGTGCCAGTTCTGTGGGACAGGGGTCCACCGGGGAGCTGTTTTTT. This codes for CASSVGQGSTGELFF.

The rearrangement joins TRBV6-5 to TRBJ2-1; 9 bases fit TRBD2. The CDR3 totals 14 residues. CDR1 is MNHEY and CDR2 is SVGAGI in the germline V gene. Trimming removed 4 bases from V and 6 bases from J; junction bases left unmatched: 4. The CDR3 coding sequence is TGTGCCAGCAGTTCTGGACTAGCGATCAATGAGCAGTTCTTC. It is translated as CASSSGLAINEQFF.

The rearrangement joins TRBV28 to TRBJ2-7, with D unresolved. The CDR3 runs to 12 residues. Germline V gene sequence: CDR1 MDHEN, CDR2 SYDVKM. The ends were cut back, 4 bases at V and 0 bases at J, with 4 bases in the middle. Written as DNA, the CDR3 is TGTGCCAGCAGTTCATACTCCTACGAGCAGTACTTC. The encoded protein is CASSSYSYEQYF.

The gene calls are TRBV6-1 and TRBJ2-5, with 8 bases lining up with TRBD2. In germline, CDR1 is MNHNS, CDR2 SASEGT. With V trimmed by 4 bases and J by 6 bases, 13 bases remained unmatched. The CDR3 consists of 16 residues. Here the CDR3 DNA reads TGTGCCAGCAGTGTTACGGTCGGGAGGGCCGACCAGACCCAGTACTTC. Encoded protein: CASSVTVGRADQTQYF.

The chain combines TRBV5-4 with TRBJ2-7, with unresolved D. This CDR3 contains 13 residues. Per the germline V gene, CDR1 is SGHNT and CDR2 is YYREEE (reference sequence). V was trimmed by 2 bases and J by 7 bases, leaving 13 bases between them. This CDR3 is CASSFHLLGEQYF. CDR3 nucleotides: TGTGCCAGCAGCTTTCATCTCCTCGGGGAGCAGTACTTC.

The V and J genes are TRBV20-1 and TRBJ2-7, with D unresolved. From germline, CDR1 is DFQATT and CDR2 SNEGSKA (reference sequence). The CDR3 totals 10 residues. V was trimmed by 6 bases and J by 7 bases, leaving 10 bases between them. CDR3 sequence reads: CSAQTREQYF. DNA of the CDR3: TGCAGTGCGCAGACAAGGGAGCAGTACTTC.

J is TRBJ2-1 and V is TRBV10-3; TRBD2 matches at 16 bases. The germline gives CDR1 ENHRY, CDR2 SYGVKD. V lost 10 bases to trimming and J lost 9 bases; unmatched junction nucleotides: 9. This CDR3 has 15 residues. The CDR3 DNA reads TGTGCCACCTCCGGGACTAGCGGGAGGGCAGTTGAGCAGTTCTTC. It specifies CATSGTSGRAVEQFF.

This chain joins TRBV7-9 and TRBJ1-1; TRBD1 agrees at 7 bases. V shed 5 bases, J shed 5 bases, and the junction held 11 bases outside the gene matches. The CDR3 loop spans 15 amino acids. Germline V lookup: CDR1 SEHNR, CDR2 FQNEAQ (reference sequence). DNA of the CDR3: TGTGCCAGCAGCCCCGAGACAGGGAGAGGGACTGAAGCTTTCTTT. Translated, it gives CASSPETGRGTEAFF.

This clone came up once. The V and J genes are TRBV19 and TRBJ1-4; weak D call: TRBD1 (6 bases). The length of the CDR3 is 14 residues. Trimming took off 3 bases at V and 5 bases at J, with 10 bases between the two ends. Germline loops: CDR1 LNHDA, CDR2 SQIVND (reference sequence). CDR3 nucleotides: TGTGCCAGTAGTATGTGGGACATCAATGAAAAACTGTTTTTT. This codes for CASSMWDINEKLFF.

This clone was detected a few times. The genes are TRBV25-1 and TRBJ1-2; D is undetermined. This CDR3 contains 13 residues. Germline-derived CDR1 and CDR2 are MGHDK and SYGVNS. V was trimmed by 5 bases and J by 5 bases, leaving 12 bases between them. Here the CDR3 DNA reads TGTGCCAGCAGTCGGAACAGCGAATATGGCTACACCTTC. This codes for CASSRNSEYGYTF.

The chain uses TRBV7-2 and TRBJ2-5; perhaps TRBD1 as D (7 bases). Germline CDR1 is SGHTA and CDR2 is FQGNSA. V lost 5 bases and J lost 5, with 15 bases in between. This CDR3 region has 14 residues. The CDR3 loop reads CASSRGGTAETQYF. The CDR3 DNA reads as TGTGCCAGCAGCCGTGGGGGGACAGCGGAGACCCAGTACTTC. Together with reference TRBV7-2 and TRBJ2-5, the CDR3 gives the full variable domain: GAGVSQSPSNKVTEKGKDVELRCDPISGHTALYWYRQSLGQGLEFLIYFQGNSAPDKSGLPSDRFSAERTGGSVSTLTIQRTQQEDSAVYLCASSRGGTAETQYFGPGTRLLVL.

The chain recombines TRBV5-4 with TRBJ2-1, with 14 bases fitting TRBD2. The germline V gene encodes CDR1 SGHNT and CDR2 YYREEE (reference sequence). The CDR3 contains 16 residues. The J segment lost 9 bases and the V segment lost 3 bases, leaving 8 bases of the junction unmatched. The CDR3 sequence: CASSSGTSGRGGEQFF. CDR3 bases: TGTGCCAGCAGCTCCGGGACTAGCGGGAGAGGGGGTGAGCAGTTCTTC.

This clone was observed a handful of times. The gene calls are TRBV9 and TRBJ2-5; D is unclear. The CDR3 is 15 residues long. Trimming removed 4 bases from V and 5 bases from J, with 18 bases in between. Germline V CDR1 and CDR2: SGDLS, YYNGEE. The CDR3 DNA is TGTGCCAGCAGCCCTACGTACTCGAACCGGGAGACCCAGTACTTC. It specifies CASSPTYSNRETQYF.

The chain links TRBV7-2 to TRBJ1-6; a weak D match, TRBD1 (6 bases). CDR1 SGHTA and CDR2 FQGNSA come from the germline V gene. The CDR3 extends over 13 amino acids. V was pared by 5 bases and J by 11 bases, with 13 bases between. This CDR3 reads CASSSNQGPPLHF. The CDR3, as DNA: TGTGCCAGCAGCAGCAACCAGGGGCCACCCCTCCACTTT. Drawing the rest from reference TRBV7-2 and TRBJ1-6, the complete variable domain is GAGVSQSPSNKVTEKGKDVELRCDPISGHTALYWYRQSLGQGLEFLIYFQGNSAPDKSGLPSDRFSAERTGGSVSTLTIQRTQQEDSAVYLCASSSNQGPPLHFGNGTRLTVT.

The chain couples TRBV5-1 to TRBJ2-2, with 8 bases that match TRBD2. V shed 2 bases and J 0 bases; nucleotides not matched to a gene: 6. This CDR3 comprises 17 residues. Germline V gene lookup returns CDR1 SGHRS and CDR2 YFSETQ. CDR3 amino acids: CASSFTSGAPNTGELFF. In DNA form, the CDR3 reads TGCGCCAGCAGCTTCACTAGCGGAGCCCCGAACACCGGGGAGCTGTTTTTT.

The J gene is TRBJ2-3, the V gene TRBV24-1, with TRBD2 as a possible D gene (6 bases). V gave up 2 bases and J gave up 3 bases, with 14 bases separating them. The CDR3 sequence is 16 residues long. The germline V gene encodes CDR1 KGHDR and CDR2 SFDVKD. CDR3 sequence (DNA): TGTGCCACCAGTGATTCGGGTAGCGGAATTACAGATACGCAGTATTTT. It codes for CATSDSGSGITDTQYF.

J is TRBJ1-4 and V is TRBV6-1; 7 nucleotides line up with TRBD1. This CDR3 spans 14 amino acids. Germline trimming cut 2 bases from V and 5 bases from J; bases unmatched to any gene: 2. CDR1 and CDR2 (germline): MNHNS, SASEGT. The CDR3 sequence is CASSESGGNEKLFF. The CDR3 bases are TGTGCCAGCAGTGAATCAGGGGGAAATGAAAAACTGTTTTTT.

The chain has TRBV6-5 and TRBJ1-5; tentatively, D is TRBD1 (5 bases). Trimming removed 6 bases from V and 4 bases from J, with 13 bases in between. The CDR3 totals 14 residues. Germline V CDR1 and CDR2: MNHEY, SVGAGI. The CDR3 is CASRGTGMNQPQHF. DNA for the CDR3: TGTGCCAGCAGGGGGACTGGGATGAATCAGCCCCAGCATTTT.